Listed here are 28 T cell receptor beta chains from one sample, sequenced in a study of control samples from healthy donors and cancer patients. TCRdb's copy holds only in-frame clones and misses some; the assay was immunoSEQ multiplex PCR. The sample shows 120,000 or so clones, about 90% of them seen only once. The sequenced sample was blood. The receptors stem from a man aged 18 to 29 in good health.

This rearrangement joins TRBV6-5 to TRBJ1-2; perhaps TRBD1 as D (5 bases). Germline CDR1 and CDR2: MNHEY and SVGAGI. CDR3 size: 15 residues. The V gene lost 6 bases and the J gene lost 6 bases, with 20 bases spanning the gap. The CDR3 is CASRPDWGVRDGYTF. The CDR3 DNA is TGTGCCAGCAGGCCTGACTGGGGGGTTCGCGATGGCTACACCTTC.

The rearrangement uses TRBV6-5 and TRBJ2-1; no clear D gene. Germline CDR1 MNHEY, CDR2 SVGAGI. The CDR3 covers 12 residues. V lost 10 bases and J 0 bases, leaving 7 bases between the germline ends. The DNA of the CDR3 is TGTGCCACTGCGCCCTCCTACAATGAGCAGTTCTTC. Residues: CATAPSYNEQFF.

The gene calls are TRBV4-2 and TRBJ2-7; 8 bases align to TRBD2. The V segment lost 1 base and the J segment 3 bases; nucleotides outside the gene matches: 2. Germline CDR1 LGHNA, CDR2 YNFKEQ. The CDR3 loop spans 14 amino acids. The CDR3 DNA reads as TGTGCCAGCAGCCAAGGTAGCGGGGACTACGAGCAGTACTTC. Translated: CASSQGSGDYEQYF.

About this clone: A read error may produce the germline difference seen at one junction end. This chain uses TRBV11-3 with TRBJ2-1; 10 bases fit TRBD2. CDR3 length: 13 amino acids. Germline-derived CDR1 and CDR2 are SGHNT and YENEEA. The CDR3 DNA reads TGTGCCAGCAGCTTAGCGGCTAGCGGGAGTCGGGTCTTC. This gives the protein CASSLAASGSRVF.

This sequence joins TRBV5-1 and TRBJ2-3; 10 positions agree with TRBD2. CDR3 length: 17 amino acids. V shed 1 base and J 4 bases; nucleotides not matched to a gene: 9. Germline assignment: CDR1 SGHRS and CDR2 YFSETQ. DNA for the CDR3: TGCGCCAGCAGCTTGCCAGCCCGGACTAGCGGCCCAGATACGCAGTATTTT. Amino acids: CASSLPARTSGPDTQYF.

This clone appeared once. The DNA is omitted, as the CDR3 cannot be located on it reliably, and the CDR3 follows TCRdb's listing. The chain has TRBV7-2 and TRBJ2-7; the listed D gene, TRBD1, was not tested against the DNA. Germline V gives CDR1 SGHTA, CDR2 FQGNSA. From its first to its last residue, the CDR3 has 15 amino acids. The CDR3 loop reads CASSPSVSLSWEQYF.

In this sample, this clone turned up a few times. The chain couples TRBV27 to TRBJ2-1; 7 bases match TRBD2. CDR3 length: 14 residues. V dropped 5 bases and J dropped 5; count of bases not matched to a gene: 6. Germline CDR1 reads MNHEY; CDR2 reads SMNVEV (reference sequence). DNA of the CDR3: TGTGCCAGCAGTCCCAAGCGGGGAGACAATGAGCAGTTCTTC. This sequence encodes CASSPKRGDNEQFF.

The J gene is TRBJ1-4, the V gene TRBV6-1, with a tentative D call TRBD1 (5 bases). In germline, CDR1 is MNHNS, CDR2 SASEGT. The CDR3 has 16 residues. Trimming cost V 2 bases and J 7 bases, with 17 bases left between them. DNA of the CDR3: TGTGCCAGCAGTGAACATTTTAAGGGGCAGGGTGAAAAACTGTTTTTT. It yields the protein CASSEHFKGQGEKLFF.

The chain is built from TRBV7-8 and TRBJ2-7; D ambiguous. Germline V gene sequence: CDR1 SGHVS, CDR2 FQNEAQ. The V end was cut by 1 base, the J end by 6 bases, with 13 bases between. The CDR3 contains 14 residues. This chain's CDR3 is CASSLVGRQAEQYF. The CDR3 nucleotides read TGTGCCAGCAGCTTAGTCGGCCGTCAAGCCGAGCAGTACTTC.

The chain joins TRBV7-2 to TRBJ2-5; D call uncertain. The germline V and J ends were trimmed by 5 bases and 3 bases, with 10 bases remaining between them. The CDR3 loop spans 13 amino acids. Germline CDR1 SGHTA, CDR2 FQGNSA. The CDR3 protein is CASSRHSKETQYF. The DNA of the CDR3 is TGTGCCAGCAGCCGACATTCAAAAGAGACCCAGTACTTC. The full variable domain, rest sourced from reference TRBV7-2 and TRBJ2-5, is GAGVSQSPSNKVTEKGKDVELRCDPISGHTALYWYRQSLGQGLEFLIYFQGNSAPDKSGLPSDRFSAERTGGSVSTLTIQRTQQEDSAVYLCASSRHSKETQYFGPGTRLLVL.

The chain has TRBV25-1 and TRBJ2-7; D is unclear. The CDR3 loop spans 11 amino acids. Germline loops: CDR1 MGHDK, CDR2 SYGVNS. The ends were cut back, 7 bases at V and 3 bases at J, with 7 bases in the middle. The CDR3 nucleotides read TGTGCCAGCACCTCGGGCTACGAGCAGTACTTC. Amino acids: CASTSGYEQYF.

V and J are TRBV6-5 and TRBJ1-1; D unclear. The CDR3 has 16 residues. Germline-derived CDR1 and CDR2 are MNHEY and SVGAGI. V dropped 2 bases and J dropped 1 base, with 14 bases sitting between them. This CDR3 reads CASSYSVPPANTEAFF. The CDR3 nucleotides are TGTGCCAGCAGTTACAGTGTCCCCCCAGCGAACACTGAAGCTTTCTTT.

The CDR3 sequence: CASSLSSGRTYEQYF. The CDR3 nucleotides read TGTGCCAGCTCCCTTTCTAGCGGGAGAACTTACGAGCAGTACTTC. The genes are TRBV5-8 and TRBJ2-7; 10 bases are a match to TRBD2. Germline lookup yields CDR1 SGHTS and CDR2 YDEGEE. The CDR3 has 15 amino acids. J was trimmed by 4 bases and V by 7 bases; bases with no gene match: 11.

This rearrangement joins TRBV24-1 to TRBJ1-3, with D tentatively TRBD1 (6 bases). The CDR3 contains 15 residues. Looked up from germline, CDR1 is KGHDR and CDR2 is SFDVKD. V was pared by 4 bases and J by 1 base, with 10 bases between. CDR3 DNA sequence: TGTGCCACCAGTGAATCCGACAGGTCTGGAAACACCATATATTTT. Protein product: CATSESDRSGNTIYF.

The chain couples TRBV9 to TRBJ2-2, with TRBD1 as a possible D gene (7 bases). The CDR3 contains 15 residues. V was cut by 4 bases and J by 4 bases, with 14 bases left in between. The V gene's germline CDR1 is SGDLS and CDR2 YYNGEE. CDR3: CASSLYRGGTGELFF. The CDR3 DNA follows: TGTGCCAGCAGCCTATACAGGGGAGGCACCGGGGAGCTGTTTTTT.

There are a few counts of this clone. This chain connects TRBV7-9 to TRBJ2-1; no definite D call. The CDR3 consists of 16 residues. Trimming stripped 3 bases from V and 2 bases from J, with 14 bases between. The V gene's germline CDR1 is SEHNR and CDR2 FQNEAQ (reference sequence). CDR3 DNA sequence: TGTGCCAGCAGCTTTCTGGCAAGCTCTCCCTACAATGAGCAGTTCTTC. Residues: CASSFLASSPYNEQFF.

Only a few counts were recorded for this clone. V and J are TRBV18 and TRBJ2-7; D is undetermined. Trimming pared 3 bases from V and 4 bases from J, leaving 10 bases between. The CDR3 runs 13 residues. Germline V gene lookup returns CDR1 KGHSH and CDR2 LQKENI. The CDR3 DNA reads as TGTGCCAGCTCACCTCCCTTCGGGTACGAGCAGTACTTC. The encoded protein is CASSPPFGYEQYF.

The chain recombines TRBV5-1 with TRBJ1-4; D perhaps matches TRBD1 (6 bases). V lost 4 bases and J 8 bases, leaving 21 bases between the germline ends. CDR3 size: 16 residues. Germline V lookup: CDR1 SGHRS, CDR2 YFSETQ. CDR3 sequence: CASSRGRQAFIEKLFF. CDR3 DNA sequence: TGCGCCAGCAGCCGGGGAAGACAGGCGTTTATCGAAAAACTGTTTTTT.

The rearrangement joins TRBV7-9 to TRBJ2-7, with D perhaps matching TRBD2 (6 bases). Germline lookup yields CDR1 SEHNR and CDR2 FQNEAQ (reference sequence). V was trimmed by 2 bases and J by 3 bases, leaving 14 bases between them. The CDR3 loop spans 15 amino acids. The CDR3 is CASSLWGRGNYEQYF. The CDR3 region has the DNA TGTGCCAGCAGCTTATGGGGACGGGGGAACTACGAGCAGTACTTC.

The gene calls are TRBV5-4 and TRBJ1-4; 10 nucleotides align to TRBD1. Germline lookup yields CDR1 SGHNT and CDR2 YYREEE (reference sequence). V was clipped by 1 base and J by 8 bases; unmatched bases: 5. The CDR3 spans 15 residues. CDR3 residues: CASSLLTGGREKLFF. CDR3 coding DNA: TGTGCCAGCAGCTTGTTGACAGGGGGCCGCGAAAAACTGTTTTTT.

This chain connects TRBV27 to TRBJ1-5; 9 bases map to TRBD1. There are 17 residues in the CDR3. J lost 7 bases, V lost 0 bases, and 10 bases had no gene match. Germline V gene data show CDR1 as MNHEY and CDR2 as SMNVEV (reference sequence). Written as DNA, the CDR3 is TGTGCCAGCAGTTTATCCCGGGACAGGGCATACCTCCAGCCCCAGCATTTT. Translation: CASSLSRDRAYLQPQHF.

The chain joins TRBV10-1 to TRBJ1-1; the D is unclear. Germline-derived CDR1 and CDR2 are WNHNN and SYGVQD (reference sequence). V was clipped by 4 bases and J by 1 base, with 13 bases between them. The CDR3 sequence is 15 residues long. CDR3 sequence reads: CASSASMGGNTEAFF. In DNA, the CDR3 is TGCGCCAGCAGTGCGTCTATGGGCGGGAACACTGAAGCTTTCTTT.

This clone showed up just a few times. This chain connects TRBV10-3 to TRBJ1-1; a weak D match, TRBD1 (5 bases). CDR1 is ENHRY and CDR2 is SYGVKD in the germline V gene. CDR3 size: 13 residues. The V end was cut by 6 bases, the J end by 1 base, with 9 bases between. CDR3 nucleotide sequence: TGTGCCATCAGAGCACAGGAGAACACTGAAGCTTTCTTT. It yields the protein CAIRAQENTEAFF.

The chain links TRBV18 to TRBJ1-2; TRBD1 matches at 7 bases. This CDR3 contains 16 residues. Germline values: CDR1 KGHSH, CDR2 LQKENI. V lost 0 bases, J lost 3 bases, and 7 bases stayed unmatched. The CDR3 DNA follows: TGTGCCAGCTCACCACCTTGGGGAACAGGGGACTATGGCTACACCTTC. Residues: CASSPPWGTGDYGYTF.

In this sample, this clone turned up a few times. V usage is TRBV18 and J usage is TRBJ2-7; 7 bases align to TRBD1. The CDR3 is made up of 16 amino acids. V shed 0 bases and J 3 bases; nucleotides not matched to a gene: 8. CDR1 KGHSH and CDR2 LQKENI come from the germline V gene. CDR3 residues: CASSPPGDRALYEQYF. The CDR3 bases are TGTGCCAGCTCACCACCTGGAGACAGGGCTCTCTACGAGCAGTACTTC.

The chain is built from TRBV5-4 and TRBJ1-2, with D perhaps TRBD1 (5 bases). Germline values: CDR1 SGHNT, CDR2 YYREEE (reference sequence). This CDR3 is 14 amino acids long. V was cut by 4 bases and J by 8 bases, with 18 bases left in between. The DNA of the CDR3 is TGTGCCAGCAGCCCCCCAGGGACTCGGGGCGGCTACACCTTC. This gives the protein CASSPPGTRGGYTF.

This chain joins TRBV7-3 and TRBJ1-1; TRBD1 matches at 9 bases. V shed 3 bases and J 10 bases; nucleotides not matched to a gene: 6. CDR1 and CDR2 from the germline V gene are SGHTA and FQGTGA. This CDR3 contains 13 residues. This CDR3 is CASSFRDRDPAFF. The CDR3 DNA sequence: TGTGCCAGCAGCTTCCGGGACAGGGATCCAGCTTTCTTT.

The gene calls are TRBV7-3 and TRBJ1-1; 7 nucleotides agree with TRBD1. The CDR3 has 17 residues. V dropped 1 base and J dropped 6; count of bases not matched to a gene: 14. CDR1 SGHTA and CDR2 FQGTGA come from the germline V gene. CDR3 in amino acids: CASSLIQLGDRRSEAFF. The CDR3 DNA reads as TGTGCCAGCAGCTTAATTCAGTTAGGGGACAGACGATCTGAAGCTTTCTTT.